This TCR beta chain came from a study of CD8 T cells in ankylosing spondylitis. General study findings and limits: A motif of 7 to 9 highly homologous TCR beta variants was seen as apparently characteristic of ankylosing spondylitis blood. Before this, some motif variants had been reported in reactive arthritis synovial fluid and blood.

This clonotype was recorded at least ten times. What it binds is unknown. This CDR3 contains 14 residues. The germline gives CDR1 SGHDT, CDR2 YYEEEE. Deletions cut 2 bases from V and 4 bases from J, with 10 bases between. TCRdb used MiXCR to reprocess the 5' RACE reads, holding one entry per CDR3 protein. In the table there are approximately 300,000 distinct CDR3 sequences, less than 10% of which are singletons. The receptor was derived from a male donor with ankylosing spondylitis. The V call is TRBV5-6, the J call TRBJ2-1; possible D gene TRBD1, 6 bases. What was sequenced was blood, either unsorted or a sorted T cell fraction (not recorded which). As DNA, the CDR3 is TGTGCCAGCAGCTTAGGGACAATTTACAATGAGCAGTTCTTC. Translated: CASSLGTIYNEQFF.